One and the same sample provided the 19 T cell receptor beta chains below, sequenced in a study of somatic mutations in cytotoxic T cells in rheumatoid arthritis. Data came from immunoSEQ multiplex PCR; TCRdb stores just in-frame clones and leaves some out. This table has approximately 15,000 clones, roughly four fifths appearing once. The sample consisted of CD8+ T cells sorted from blood. The receptors here all came from an adult with rheumatoid arthritis.

The genes are TRBV7-2 and TRBJ1-2, with no clear D. The CDR3 spans 14 residues. Looked up from germline, CDR1 is SGHTA and CDR2 is FQGNSA. V was shortened by 5 bases and J by 5 bases, with 15 bases between the two germline ends. The CDR3 loop is CASSDRLKQYGYTF. Here the CDR3 DNA reads TGTGCCAGCAGCGATAGATTGAAACAGTATGGCTACACCTTC. The whole variable domain, remainder taken from reference TRBV7-2 and TRBJ1-2, is GAGVSQSPSNKVTEKGKDVELRCDPISGHTALYWYRQSLGQGLEFLIYFQGNSAPDKSGLPSDRFSAERTGGSVSTLTIQRTQQEDSAVYLCASSDRLKQYGYTFGSGTRLTVV.

This clone was counted between two and nine times. V gene TRBV11-3 combines with J gene TRBJ2-7; 7 bases map to TRBD1. The CDR3 is 15 amino acids. V shed 4 bases, J shed 0 bases, and the junction held 6 bases outside the gene matches. Looked up from germline, CDR1 is SGHNT and CDR2 is YENEEA. The CDR3 protein is CASSSRGTASYEQYF. The CDR3 DNA reads as TGTGCCAGCAGCTCCCGAGGGACAGCCTCCTACGAGCAGTACTTC.

The chain combines TRBV6-5 with TRBJ2-3; no firm D call. This CDR3 has 16 residues. Germline values: CDR1 MNHEY, CDR2 SVGAGI. V gave up 0 bases and J gave up 2 bases, with 12 bases separating them. The chain's CDR3 is CASSYSGPQATDTQYF. CDR3 nucleotide sequence: TGTGCCAGCAGTTACTCCGGGCCTCAAGCCACAGATACGCAGTATTTT.

J is TRBJ2-1 and V is TRBV9; D is uncertain. The CDR3 sequence is 13 residues long. Trimming removed 4 bases from V and 8 bases from J, with 13 bases in between. Per the germline V gene, CDR1 is SGDLS and CDR2 is YYNGEE. CDR3 bases: TGTGCCAGCAGCCCCAGTACCACCCATGAGCAGTTCTTC. Amino acid sequence: CASSPSTTHEQFF.

V gene TRBV5-1 combines with J gene TRBJ2-3; D uncertain. Trimming shortened V by 7 bases and J by 2 bases, and 11 bases separated the two germline ends. CDR1 and CDR2 (germline): SGHRS, YFSETQ. The CDR3 is 13 amino acids. The CDR3 region is CASLDGDTDTQYF. The DNA of the CDR3 is TGCGCCAGCCTCGACGGAGACACAGATACGCAGTATTTT.

The rearrangement joins TRBV7-2 to TRBJ1-2; 9 bases align to TRBD1. The CDR3 is made up of 16 amino acids. Trimming took 5 bases from V and 1 from J; bases not matched to a gene: 8. Germline CDR1 reads SGHTA; CDR2 reads FQGNSA. As DNA, the CDR3 is TGTGCCAGCAGCCGGGACAGGGTCGAACATAACTATGGCTACACCTTC. The encoded protein is CASSRDRVEHNYGYTF. Full variable domain (remainder filled in from reference TRBV7-2 and TRBJ1-2): GAGVSQSPSNKVTEKGKDVELRCDPISGHTALYWYRQSLGQGLEFLIYFQGNSAPDKSGLPSDRFSAERTGGSVSTLTIQRTQQEDSAVYLCASSRDRVEHNYGYTFGSGTRLTVV.

The gene calls are TRBV7-8 and TRBJ1-1; D is unclear. V dropped 1 base and J dropped 1 base, with 10 bases sitting between them. Per germline, CDR1 SGHVS and CDR2 FQNEAQ. CDR3 length: 15 amino acids. The CDR3 DNA reads as TGTGCCAGCAGCTTAGGGACGGTTAAGAACACTGAAGCTTTCTTT. Translating gives CASSLGTVKNTEAFF. Variable domain in full (rest from reference TRBV7-8 and TRBJ1-1): GAGVSQSPRYKVAKRGQDVALRCDPISGHVSLFWYQQALGQGPEFLTYFQNEAQLDKSGLPSDRFFAERPEGSVSTLKIQRTQQEDSAVYLCASSLGTVKNTEAFFGQGTRLTVV.

This chain uses TRBV11-2 with TRBJ1-2, with unresolved D. The CDR3 totals 16 residues. The V and J ends lost 0 bases and 2 bases respectively, with 13 bases between them. The V gene's germline CDR1 is SGHAT and CDR2 FQNNGV. The CDR3, as DNA: TGTGCCAGCAGCTTAGATTGGCAGTCACTCAACTATGGCTACACCTTC. Translated: CASSLDWQSLNYGYTF. Full variable domain (missing parts from reference TRBV11-2 and TRBJ1-2): EAGVAQSPRYKIIEKRQSVAFWCNPISGHATLYWYQQILGQGPKLLIQFQNNGVVDDSQLPKDRFSAERLKGVDSTLKIQPAKLEDSAVYLCASSLDWQSLNYGYTFGSGTRLTVV.

V usage is TRBV30 and J usage is TRBJ1-1; D not certain. The CDR3 is 12 amino acids. Germline CDR1 and CDR2: GTSNPN and SVGIG (reference sequence). V shed 3 bases and J shed 5 bases, with 10 bases lying between them. CDR3 sequence (DNA): TGTGCCTGGAGCGCCGGTAGGACTGAAGCTTTCTTT. It specifies CAWSAGRTEAFF.

This chain links TRBV19 with TRBJ2-1; D gene unclear. The CDR3 length is 16 residues. The V gene lost 5 bases and the J gene lost 2 bases, with 16 bases spanning the gap. Germline V gene sequence: CDR1 LNHDA, CDR2 SQIVND (reference sequence). The CDR3 DNA is TGTGCCAGTAGTCCTGTGAGAGAGAGCGCCTACAATGAGCAGTTCTTC. This sequence encodes CASSPVRESAYNEQFF. The full variable domain, with the rest looked up from reference TRBV19 and TRBJ2-1, is DGGITQSPKYLFRKEGQNVTLSCEQNLNHDAMYWYRQDPGQGLRLIYYSQIVNDFQKGDIAEGYSVSREKKESFPLTVTSAQKNPTAFYLCASSPVRESAYNEQFFGPGTRLTVL.

The rearrangement uses TRBV7-9 and TRBJ2-7; 11 bases are a match to TRBD2. After removal of 7 bases from V and 2 bases from J, the junction contained 16 bases not matched to a gene. The CDR3 consists of 18 residues. The germline CDR1 and CDR2 sequences are SEHNR and FQNEAQ (reference sequence). CDR3 sequence (DNA): TGTGCCAGCAACAAGCCCGGGACTAGCGGTAAGAATCCCTACGAGCAGTACTTC. Its protein is CASNKPGTSGKNPYEQYF.

A single count supports this clone. The genes are TRBV4-1 and TRBJ1-5; D is unclear. Trimming stripped 1 base from V and 4 bases from J, with 8 bases between. The CDR3 consists of 14 residues. Germline loops: CDR1 MGHRA, CDR2 YSYEKL. The CDR3 DNA is TGCGCCAGCAGCCAAGTACAGACTAATCAGCCCCAGCATTTT. Its protein product is CASSQVQTNQPQHF.

The genes are TRBV11-2 and TRBJ2-7; a possible D gene is TRBD1 (5 bases). V gave up 0 bases and J gave up 2 bases, with 8 bases separating them. The CDR3 runs 14 residues. Germline V gene data show CDR1 as SGHAT and CDR2 as FQNNGV. For the CDR3, the DNA is TGTGCCAGCAGCTTAGACCAGGGTGCCTACGAGCAGTACTTC. It translates to CASSLDQGAYEQYF.

The chain is built from TRBV7-9 and TRBJ2-1; 8 bases line up with TRBD2. J gave up 7 bases and V 1 base, and 9 bases lay outside the gene matches. CDR3 size: 16 residues. Germline V lookup: CDR1 SEHNR, CDR2 FQNEAQ (reference sequence). CDR3 sequence (DNA): TGTGCCAGCAGCTTAGTCCCCGGGAGGGCCTCGAATGAGCAGTTCTTC. As protein: CASSLVPGRASNEQFF.

This chain connects TRBV25-1 to TRBJ2-5, with D tentatively TRBD1 or TRBD2 (5 bases each). Trimming shortened V by 1 base and J by 0 bases, and 9 bases separated the two germline ends. The CDR3 sequence is 15 residues long. The V gene's germline CDR1 is MGHDK and CDR2 SYGVNS. CDR3 bases: TGTGCCAGCAGTGAATCCGGGACCCACCAAGAGACCCAGTACTTC. Translating gives CASSESGTHQETQYF.

The chain is built from TRBV5-6 and TRBJ1-2; TRBD1 might be the D (6 bases). Trimming took off 4 bases at V and 1 base at J, with 14 bases between the two ends. Germline values: CDR1 SGHDT, CDR2 YYEEEE. The CDR3 runs 15 residues. In DNA form, the CDR3 reads TGTGCCAGCAGCGCCCGGGACACTATTAACTATGGCTACACCTTC. This encodes CASSARDTINYGYTF.

This clone was detected only a few times. The rearrangement uses TRBV4-1 and TRBJ2-1; D is uncertain. Trimming removed 1 base from V and 6 bases from J, with 7 bases in between. The CDR3 runs to 13 residues. CDR1 is MGHRA, CDR2 YSYEKL, per germline. The CDR3 DNA sequence: TGCGCCAGCAGCCAAGTCGGTAGCAATGAGCAGTTCTTC. This encodes CASSQVGSNEQFF.

This sequence joins TRBV20-1 and TRBJ2-1; no definite D call. CDR1 DFQATT and CDR2 SNEGSKA come from the germline V gene (reference sequence). The CDR3 extends over 8 amino acids. CDR3 sequence reads: CRRNEQFF. Here the CDR3 DNA reads TGCAGACGGAATGAGCAGTTCTTC.

The V call is TRBV6-1, the J call TRBJ2-1; TRBD1 matches at 8 bases. V lost 5 bases to trimming and J lost 2 bases; unmatched junction nucleotides: 5. The CDR3 consists of 15 residues. The germline V gene encodes CDR1 MNHNS and CDR2 SASEGT. This chain's CDR3 is CASSTDRAAYNEQFF. Here the CDR3 DNA reads TGTGCCAGCAGTACGGACAGGGCGGCCTACAATGAGCAGTTCTTC.